These 21 T cell receptor delta chains came from one sample sequenced in a study of γδ T cells in repeated Plasmodium falciparum infection. Vgamma9/Vdelta2+ and Vdelta2-negative gammadelta T cells were flow-sorted from PBMC for bulk sequencing. TCRdb reapplied CATT to the multiplex PCR reads. The data hold approximately 50,000 delta-chain clones, with about 2% observed a single time. Sequencing was done on a sample of gamma-delta T cells from blood. Receptor source: a pool of human donors (malaria-infected and uninfected, not separated).

This clone was seen at least ten times. This chain links TRDV1 with TRDJ1, with D perhaps TRDD2 (8 bases). The length of the CDR3 is 19 residues. With 2 bases removed from V and 8 bases from J, the gap between germline ends came to 30 bases. In germline, CDR1 is TSWWSYY, CDR2 QGS. CDR3 protein: CALGEVVHFLRLGIDKLIF. The CDR3 bases are TGTGCTCTTGGGGAAGTAGTCCACTTCCTACGTCTGGGGATAGACAAACTCATCTTT.

There are a few counts of this clone. The TCRdb record carries a much larger clone's protein, which differs from this DNA's translation at residue 20; a read error is the likely cause, and the protein listed here is the DNA translation. The gene calls are TRDV1 and TRDJ1; 12 bases map to TRDD3. TCRdb supplies no J gene; here it was assigned by aligning the nucleotide sequence to germline. This CDR3 contains 23 residues. The germline V gene encodes CDR1 TSWWSYY and CDR2 QGS. CDR3 in DNA: TGTGCTCTTGGGGAACGGATCCTACCCTATACTGGGGGATACCGGGCGTACACCGATAGACTCATCTTT. Encoded protein: CALGERILPYTGGYRAYTDRLIF.

In its sample, this clone was seen many times. The protein given by TCRdb reflects a much larger clone and differs at residue 12 from this DNA's translation, likely from a read error; the protein shown is the DNA's translation. The rearrangement links TRDV1 to TRDJ1; perhaps TRDD2 as D (6 bases). CDR3 length: 16 amino acids. Germline values: CDR1 TSWWSYY, CDR2 QGS. V lost 0 bases to trimming and J lost 10 bases, with 21 bases between them. CDR3 in amino acids: CALGELQPSPRGRLIF. The CDR3 DNA reads TGTGCTCTTGGGGAACTCCAACCTTCCCCTCGAGGTAGACTCATCTTT.

Regarding this clone: The TCRdb record carries a much larger clone's protein, which differs from this DNA's translation at residue 5; a read error is the likely cause, and the protein listed here is the DNA translation. CDR3 residues: CALGLTWAAPFLFGGYDTDKLIF. In nucleotides, the CDR3 is TGTGCTCTTGGGTTAACTTGGGCGGCTCCCTTCCTGTTTGGGGGATACGACACCGATAAACTCATCTTT. The gene calls are TRDV1 and TRDJ1, with 11 bases matching TRDD3. TCRdb supplies no J gene; here it was assigned by aligning the nucleotide sequence to germline. In germline, CDR1 is TSWWSYY, CDR2 QGS. This CDR3 is built from 23 residues. V trimming: 5 bases; J trimming: 0 bases; junction bases outside the gene matches: 26.

Concerning this clone itself: A far more abundant clone sits one base away, making this likely a read error. This sample includes further DNA sequences coding for the same CDR3. The V call is TRDV2, the J call TRDJ3, with D perhaps TRDD3 (5 bases). The J gene is absent in TCRdb and was assigned here via DNA matching to germline. This CDR3 comprises 20 residues. CDR1 and CDR2 from the germline V gene are GEAIGNYY and EKD. Deletions cut 3 bases from V and 2 bases from J, with 22 bases between. The CDR3 DNA follows: TGTGCCTGTGACTTCCGTGCTGGGAGATATTCCCCCTGGGACACCCGACAGATGTTTTTC. Its translation: CACDFRAGRYSPWDTRQMFF.

In its sample, this clone was seen many times. The mismatch at residue 7 between this DNA's translation and the TCRdb protein of a much larger clone likely reflects a read error; the protein shown is translated from the DNA. The V call is TRDV2, the J call TRDJ1; 11 positions match TRDD3. The J gene, missing from TCRdb, was assigned here through DNA to germline matching. There are 24 residues in the CDR3. Germline V gives CDR1 GEAIGNYY, CDR2 EKD. The trim removed 0 bases at V and 0 bases at J, leaving 26 bases unmatched. The CDR3 sequence: CACDTVVPYSDWGIGTNYTDKLIF. The CDR3 DNA follows: TGTGCCTGTGACACCGTTGTCCCTTACTCAGACTGGGGGATAGGAACGAATTACACCGATAAACTCATCTTT.

This clone was detected a few times. TCRdb assigns this DNA the protein of a much larger clone, which departs from its translation at residue 16; this likely reflects a read error, and the protein shown comes from translating the DNA. This sequence joins TRDV1 and TRDJ1; 12 positions match TRDD3. In the absence of a J gene in TCRdb, the DNA was matched to germline to assign it here. CDR3 length equals 20 residues. The V and J ends lost 1 base and 7 bases, in that order; junction bases with no gene match: 19. Germline V CDR1 and CDR2: TSWWSYY, QGS. The CDR3 here is CALGERPNQGYWGIPAKLIF. As DNA, the CDR3 is TGTGCTCTTGGGGAACGTCCGAATCAGGGCTACTGGGGGATACCTGCTAAACTCATCTTT.

Regarding this clone: The protein given by TCRdb reflects a much larger clone and differs at residue 8 from this DNA's translation, likely from a read error; the protein shown is the DNA's translation. The rearrangement links TRAV36/DV7 to TRDJ1, with D possibly being TRDD3 (6 bases). CDR3 length equals 19 residues. V shed 4 bases and J shed 0 bases, with 28 bases lying between them. In germline, CDR1 is VTNFRS, CDR2 LTSSGIE (reference sequence). CDR3 amino acids: CAVLALRRGSPTYTDKLIF. CDR3 bases: TGTGCTGTGCTTGCCTTACGACGGGGATCGCCGACCTACACCGATAAACTCATCTTT.

With regard to this clone: The protein TCRdb gives is from a much larger clone and does not agree with this DNA's translation at residue 16, likely a read error; the protein shown here comes from the DNA. This chain connects TRDV2 to TRDJ1; 10 bases are a match to TRDD3. The J gene comes from matching the DNA to germline here; TCRdb lacks it. There are 20 residues in the CDR3. Germline V lookup: CDR1 GEAIGNYY, CDR2 EKD. The CDR3 protein is CACDTHPRMLGDRYTVKLIF. CDR3 coding DNA: TGTGCCTGTGACACGCATCCCCGAATGCTGGGGGATAGGTACACCGTTAAACTCATCTTT.

In its sample, this clone was seen many times. The chain recombines TRDV1 with TRDJ1; 11 bases line up with TRDD3. No J segment appears in TCRdb, so it was assigned here by matching the sequence to germline. CDR3 length: 26 amino acids. With 5 bases clipped from V and 4 bases from J, the junction kept 39 bases outside the gene matches. Germline loops: CDR1 TSWWSYY, CDR2 QGS. In DNA, the CDR3 is TGTGCTCTTGGGATCGAAGGCCCTCGGTCCTACGGATTTGCAAACTGGGGGATAGACTACAGCGATAAACTCATCTTT. Translation gives CALGIEGPRSYGFANWGIDYSDKLIF.

With regard to this clone: The mismatch at residue 21 between this DNA's translation and the TCRdb protein of a much larger clone likely reflects a read error; the protein shown is translated from the DNA. The J segment was not called; the V segment is TRDV1; whether TRDD3, the table's D call, matches the DNA was not checked. CDR1 and CDR2 from the germline V gene are TSWWSYY and QGS. This CDR3 comprises 23 residues. In nucleotides, the CDR3 is TGTGCTCTTGGGGAAGGAACCTACCTCTACTGGGGGATACTAATACCGAACACCGATAAACCCATCTTT. It yields the protein CALGEGTYLYWGILIPNTDKPIF.

In regard to this clone: With a far larger clone one base away, a read error is the likely cause. Other nucleotide sequences in the sample specify the same CDR3. This chain links TRDV2 with TRDJ1; 9 bases agree with TRDD3. Germline-derived CDR1 and CDR2 are GEAIGNYY and EKD. The CDR3 runs to 19 residues. The CDR3 spells CACDTGNLYWGTDTDKLIF. CDR3 nucleotide sequence: TGTGCCTGTGACACCGGTAACCTCTACTGGGGGACCGACACCGATAAACTCATCTTC.

With respect to this clone: The TCRdb protein, from a much larger clone, departs from this DNA's translation at residue 4, likely by read error; the protein shown derives from the DNA. CDR3 in amino acids: CALVRGKTPWTGGYRDKLIF. Here the CDR3 DNA reads TGTGCTCTTGTGAGAGGGAAGACCCCCTGGACTGGGGGATACCGAGATAAACTCATCTTT. This sequence joins TRDV1 and TRDJ1; TRDD3 aligns across 12 bases. No J gene was available from TCRdb, and it was assigned here by a germline match of the DNA. After removal of 7 bases from V and 5 bases from J, the junction contained 23 bases not matched to a gene. Germline assignment: CDR1 TSWWSYY and CDR2 QGS. CDR3 length: 20 amino acids.

A remark on this clone: An end of the junction does not agree with germline; a read error may underlie this. The genes are TRDV1 and TRDJ1; 8 bases are shared with TRDD3. The J gene, absent from TCRdb, was called here by matching the DNA to germline. This CDR3 contains 24 residues. From germline, CDR1 is TSWWSYY and CDR2 QGS. The CDR3 DNA reads TGTGCTCCTGGGGGCAGGGGGGATGGGATTCCCCCGGGGTGGGGGATCTCGAACACCGATAAACTCATCTTT. This translates into CAPGGRGDGIPPGWGISNTDKLIF.

This clone was seen many times. Since a far larger clone is one base different, this is likely a read error. This sample also contains other DNA sequences that code for the same CDR3. V usage is TRDV1 and J usage is TRDJ1, with D unresolved. TCRdb leaves out the J gene; it was filled in here by matching the DNA to germline. In germline, CDR1 is TSWWSYY, CDR2 QGS. The length of the CDR3 is 22 residues. The CDR3, as DNA: TGTGCCCTGCTTCAGCGGCCCTTTTATTTCCCCCCCCATCCCTCATCCACCGATAAACTCATCTTT. Its protein product is CALLQRPFYFPPHPSSTDKLIF.

This clone has at least ten counts. The protein TCRdb gives is from a much larger clone and does not agree with this DNA's translation at residue 16, likely a read error; the protein shown here comes from the DNA. The V call is TRDV1, the J call TRDJ1, with 9 bases aligning to TRDD3. The CDR3 loop spans 24 amino acids. Trimming removed 0 bases from V and 0 bases from J; junction bases left unmatched: 26. Germline V CDR1 and CDR2: TSWWSYY, QGS. The CDR3 loop is CALGELNLEITSYWGTFYTDKLIF. CDR3 DNA sequence: TGTGCTCTTGGGGAACTTAATTTGGAAATTACTTCATACTGGGGGACATTCTACACCGATAAACTCATCTTT.

This clone has ten or more counts. TCRdb's protein, taken from a much larger clone, differs from this DNA's translation at residue 4, likely owing to a read error; the protein displayed comes from the DNA. The rearrangement uses TRDV1 and TRDJ1; TRDD3 agrees at 10 bases. TCRdb gives no J gene; it was assigned here by matching the DNA to germline. Germline CDR1 TSWWSYY, CDR2 QGS. The CDR3 is made up of 19 amino acids. V lost 8 bases to trimming and J lost 0 bases; unmatched junction nucleotides: 18. CDR3 sequence (DNA): TGTGCTCTTCACCCCCTCTGGGGGATATCTGGAACCTACACCGATAAACTCATCTTT. This encodes CALHPLWGISGTYTDKLIF.

This clone was seen more than once but under ten times. Given a far larger clone just one base away, this is likely a sequencing read error. Within the sample, other DNA sequences also encode this same CDR3. This rearrangement joins TRDV1 to TRDJ4, with TRDD3 matching over 13 bases. The J gene, missing from TCRdb, was assigned here through DNA to germline matching. Germline CDR1 reads TSWWSYY; CDR2 reads QGS. This CDR3 is 24 amino acids long. The CDR3, as DNA: TGTGCCCTTGGGGAACTAACTTTTCCGCTTCCTACGGGTCCTACTGGGGGATACGCGAGACCCCTGATCTTT. It yields the protein CALGELTFPLPTGPTGGYARPLIF.

In its sample, this clone was seen many times. The chain links TRDV1 to TRDJ1; 9 nucleotides match TRDD3. The trim removed 1 base at V and 0 bases at J, leaving 15 bases unmatched. Germline V CDR1 and CDR2: TSWWSYY, QGS. The CDR3 runs 20 residues. Written as DNA, the CDR3 is TGTGCTCTTGGGGAACGTCTCCCCTACTGGGGGAGGCCTTACACCGATAAACTCATCTTT. It yields the protein CALGERLPYWGRPYTDKLIF.

In the case of this clone: The protein that TCRdb holds for this DNA derives from a much larger clone and differs from the translated DNA at residue 7, which likely indicates a read error; the protein shown here is translated from the DNA. The V and J genes are TRDV2 and TRDJ1, with 8 bases lining up with TRDD3. The J gene comes from matching the DNA to germline here; TCRdb lacks it. This CDR3 region has 17 residues. In germline, CDR1 is GEAIGNYY, CDR2 EKD. V was clipped by 3 bases and J by 3 bases; unmatched bases: 14. The CDR3 region is CACDPLPGDNGADKLIF. CDR3 nucleotide sequence: TGTGCCTGTGACCCCCTACCGGGGGATAACGGGGCCGATAAACTCATCTTT.

This clone showed up many times. TCRdb has a much larger clone's protein, which differs at residue 16 from the translation of this DNA, likely because of a read error; what is shown is the protein translated from the DNA. CDR3 nucleotides: TGTGCCTGTGACACCGTAGGGGGGATACGCCGGCACCACACCGATGAACTCATCTTT. Translation gives CACDTVGGIRRHHTDELIF. The chain has TRDV2 and TRDJ1; 10 bases agree with TRDD3. The J gene, left out of TCRdb, was set here by checking the DNA against germline. CDR1 and CDR2 (germline): GEAIGNYY, EKD. CDR3 length: 19 residues.